The 3 T cell receptor beta chains below all came from one sample that was sequenced in a study of cytomegalovirus exposure and HLA in healthy donors. The PCR made use of 60 Vbeta and 13 Jbeta primers. Sequencing was performed with immunoSEQ multiplex PCR; in TCRdb, only in-frame clones are kept and a portion is missing. The top ten hold roughly 20% of the sample, which has 30,000 to 40,000 clones, 65% seen once. What was sequenced was PBMCs. The source of these receptors is a man in his fifties in good health and CMV-seropositive.

V usage is TRBV9 and J usage is TRBJ1-1; no clear D. The ends were cut back, 3 bases at V and 2 bases at J, with 11 bases in the middle. From germline, CDR1 is SGDLS and CDR2 YYNGEE. The CDR3 is 14 amino acids. The CDR3 DNA follows: TGTGCCAGCAGCGCAACGAGTGAAAACACTGAAGCTTTCTTT. Its translation: CASSATSENTEAFF.

This sequence joins TRBV29-1 and TRBJ2-5; 8 bases fit TRBD1. Trimming cost V 4 bases and J 12 bases; bases outside gene matches: 7. Germline CDR1 is SQVTM and CDR2 is ANQGSEA. There are 11 residues in the CDR3. CDR3 bases: TGCAGCGTTGCTGACCAGGGACAGGAGTACTTC. Translating it yields CSVADQGQEYF. The whole variable domain, filled in from reference TRBV29-1 and TRBJ2-5, reads SAVISQKPSRDICQRGTSLTIQCQVDSQVTMMFWYRQQPGQSLTLIATANQGSEATYESGFVIDKFPISRPNLTFSTLTVSNMSPEDSSIYLCSVADQGQEYFGPGTRLLVL.

The chain has TRBV5-6 and TRBJ1-4; possible D gene TRBD1, 5 bases. CDR1 SGHDT and CDR2 YYEEEE come from the germline V gene. This CDR3 has 14 amino acids. The V gene lost 0 bases and the J gene lost 8 bases, with 11 bases spanning the gap. The DNA of the CDR3 is TGTGCCAGCAGCTTGGCCGCAGGGATGGAAAAACTGTTTTTT. Its protein is CASSLAAGMEKLFF. Supplemented by reference TRBV5-6 and TRBJ1-4, the full variable domain reads DAGVTQSPTHLIKTRGQQVTLRCSPKSGHDTVSWYQQALGQGPQFIFQYYEEEERQRGNFPDRFSGHQFPNYSSELNVNALLLGDSALYLCASSLAAGMEKLFFGSGTQLSVL.